This paragraph covers one T cell receptor beta chain sequence. Original handling: Amplification of reference gene primers was used by the study to estimate nucleated cell counts. Sequenced by immunoSEQ multiplex PCR; TCRdb stores in-frame clones only, minus some. The D gene and trimming were derived from the DNA, and the V and J assignments and clone size from that table. Of tens of thousands of clones in the sample, roughly 87% were seen once. This sample is part of a study of blood T cell repertoires in COVID-19. Across the whole study: Samples taken during acute and convalescent COVID-19 were collected in the United States, Italy and Spain. In each case, the material was cDNA or gDNA derived from T cells, B-cell-depleted T cells, or PBMCs.

With V trimmed by 5 bases and J by 2 bases, 9 bases remained unmatched. Germline lookup yields CDR1 SGHNT and CDR2 YYREEE (reference sequence). The CDR3 runs to 15 residues. V and J are TRBV5-4 and TRBJ2-7, with TRBD1 identical over 8 bases. The TCR comes from a woman aged 50 to 60 with active or convalescent COVID-19. Sequencing was carried out using peripheral blood. CDR3 sequence (DNA): TGTGCCAGCAGTCCAAGGACAGGGACCACCTACGAGCAGTACTTC. Its translation is CASSPRTGTTYEQYF.